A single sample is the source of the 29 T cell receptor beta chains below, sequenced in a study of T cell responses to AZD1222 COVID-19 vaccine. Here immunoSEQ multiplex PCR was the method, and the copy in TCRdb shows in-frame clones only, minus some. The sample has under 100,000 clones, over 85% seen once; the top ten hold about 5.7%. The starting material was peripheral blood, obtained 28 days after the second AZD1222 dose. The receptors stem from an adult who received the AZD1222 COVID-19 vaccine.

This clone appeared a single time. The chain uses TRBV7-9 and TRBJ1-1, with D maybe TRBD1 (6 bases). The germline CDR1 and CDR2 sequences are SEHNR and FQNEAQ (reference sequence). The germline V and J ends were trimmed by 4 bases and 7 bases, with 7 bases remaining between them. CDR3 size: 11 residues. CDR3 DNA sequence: TGTGCCAGCAGCTGGACAGTTGAAGCTTTCTTT. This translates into CASSWTVEAFF.

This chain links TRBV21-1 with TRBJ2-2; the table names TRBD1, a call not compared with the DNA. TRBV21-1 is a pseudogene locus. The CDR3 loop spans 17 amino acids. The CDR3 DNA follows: TGTGCCAGCAAAACCTCCAGGACAGGGGCGAACACCGGGGAGCTGTTTTTT. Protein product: CASKTSRTGANTGELFF.

The CDR3 region has the DNA TGTGCCAGTAATAGCCGGGACAGGCCCTACGAGCAGTACGTC. Residues: CASNSRDRPYEQYV. The chain combines TRBV19 with TRBJ2-7; 8 bases align to TRBD1. V was clipped by 7 bases and J by 2 bases; unmatched bases: 7. The CDR3 contains 14 residues. Germline CDR1 is LNHDA and CDR2 is SQIVND (reference sequence).

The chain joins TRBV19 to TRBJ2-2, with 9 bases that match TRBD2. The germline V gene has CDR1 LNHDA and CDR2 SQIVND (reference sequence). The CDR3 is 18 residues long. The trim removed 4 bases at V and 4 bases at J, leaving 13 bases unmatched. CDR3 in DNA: TGTGCCAGTAGTACCCGGTTCGGCGGGGGGGCTGCCACCGGGGAGCTGTTTTTT. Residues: CASSTRFGGGAATGELFF. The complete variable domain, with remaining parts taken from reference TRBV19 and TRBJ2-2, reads DGGITQSPKYLFRKEGQNVTLSCEQNLNHDAMYWYRQDPGQGLRLIYYSQIVNDFQKGDIAEGYSVSREKKESFPLTVTSAQKNPTAFYLCASSTRFGGGAATGELFFGEGSRLTVL.

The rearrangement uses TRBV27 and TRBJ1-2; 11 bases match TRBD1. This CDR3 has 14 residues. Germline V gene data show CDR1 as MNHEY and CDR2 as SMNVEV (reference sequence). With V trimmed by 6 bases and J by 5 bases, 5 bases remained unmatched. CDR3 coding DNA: TGTGCCAGCAGAGGACAGGGGGCGTCTTATGGCTACACCTTC. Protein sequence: CASRGQGASYGYTF.

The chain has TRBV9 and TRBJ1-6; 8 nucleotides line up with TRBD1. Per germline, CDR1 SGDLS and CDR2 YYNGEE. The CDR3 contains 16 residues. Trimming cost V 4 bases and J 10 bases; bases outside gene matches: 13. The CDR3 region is CASSSDFTGGRSPLHF. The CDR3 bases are TGTGCCAGCAGCTCCGACTTTACAGGGGGTAGGTCACCCCTCCACTTT.

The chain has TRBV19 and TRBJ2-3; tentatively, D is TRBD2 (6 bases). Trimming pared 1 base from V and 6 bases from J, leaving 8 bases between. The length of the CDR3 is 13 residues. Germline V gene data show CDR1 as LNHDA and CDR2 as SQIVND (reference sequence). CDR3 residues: CASSIVGGDTQYF. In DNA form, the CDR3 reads TGTGCCAGTAGTATAGTTGGGGGGGATACGCAGTATTTT.

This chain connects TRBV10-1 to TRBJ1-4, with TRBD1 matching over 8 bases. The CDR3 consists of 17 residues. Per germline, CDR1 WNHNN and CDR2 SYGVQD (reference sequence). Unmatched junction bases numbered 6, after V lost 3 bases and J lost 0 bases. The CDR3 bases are TGCGCCAGCAGTGACTCGGGACAGGTCGCAACTAATGAAAAACTGTTTTTT. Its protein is CASSDSGQVATNEKLFF.

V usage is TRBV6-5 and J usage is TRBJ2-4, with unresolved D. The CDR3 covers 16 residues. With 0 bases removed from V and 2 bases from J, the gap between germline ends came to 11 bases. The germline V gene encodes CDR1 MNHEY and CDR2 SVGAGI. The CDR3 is CASSYSATHPKNIQYF. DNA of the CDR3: TGTGCCAGCAGTTACTCCGCGACCCATCCCAAAAACATTCAGTACTTC.

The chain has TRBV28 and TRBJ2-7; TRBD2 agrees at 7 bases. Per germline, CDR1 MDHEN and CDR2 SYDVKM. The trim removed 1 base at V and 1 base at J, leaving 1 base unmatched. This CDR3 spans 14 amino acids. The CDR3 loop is CASSLSGGSYEQYV. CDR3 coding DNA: TGTGCCAGCAGTTTATCCGGGGGGTCCTACGAGCAGTACGTC.

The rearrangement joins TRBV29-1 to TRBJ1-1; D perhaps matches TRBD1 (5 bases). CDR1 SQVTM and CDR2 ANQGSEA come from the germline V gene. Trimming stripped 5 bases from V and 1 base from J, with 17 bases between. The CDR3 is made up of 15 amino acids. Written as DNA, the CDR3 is TGCAGCGTTCAATACGGGGGTTGGGGGAACACTGAAGCTTTCTTT. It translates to CSVQYGGWGNTEAFF. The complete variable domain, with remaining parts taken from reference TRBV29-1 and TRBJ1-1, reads SAVISQKPSRDICQRGTSLTIQCQVDSQVTMMFWYRQQPGQSLTLIATANQGSEATYESGFVIDKFPISRPNLTFSTLTVSNMSPEDSSIYLCSVQYGGWGNTEAFFGQGTRLTVV.

The CDR3 region is CASSLGRGSGRYGYTF. CDR3 DNA: TGTGCCAGCAGTTTAGGCAGGGGCTCGGGGCGGTATGGCTACACCTTC. The J gene is TRBJ1-2, the V gene TRBV27, with D tentatively TRBD1 (6 bases). This CDR3 has 16 amino acids. CDR1 is MNHEY, CDR2 SMNVEV, per germline (reference sequence). V was clipped by 2 bases and J by 5 bases, with 18 bases between them.

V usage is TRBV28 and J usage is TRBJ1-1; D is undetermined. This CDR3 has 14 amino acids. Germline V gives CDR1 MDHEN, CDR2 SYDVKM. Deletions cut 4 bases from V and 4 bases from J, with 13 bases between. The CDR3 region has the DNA TGTGCCAGCAGTTCGTTCACCTTTTCCACTGAAGCTTTCTTT. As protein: CASSSFTFSTEAFF. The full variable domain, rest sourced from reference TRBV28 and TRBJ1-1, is DVKVTQSSRYLVKRTGEKVFLECVQDMDHENMFWYRQDPGLGLRLIYFSYDVKMKEKGDIPEGYSVSREKKERFSLILESASTNQTSMYLCASSSFTFSTEAFFGQGTRLTVV.

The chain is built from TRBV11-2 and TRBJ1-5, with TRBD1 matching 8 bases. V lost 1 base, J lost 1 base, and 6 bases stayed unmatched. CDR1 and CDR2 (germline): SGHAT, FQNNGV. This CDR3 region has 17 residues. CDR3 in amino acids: CASSLGSGQVSNQPQHF. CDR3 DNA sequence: TGTGCCAGCAGCTTAGGGTCGGGACAGGTGAGCAATCAGCCCCAGCATTTT. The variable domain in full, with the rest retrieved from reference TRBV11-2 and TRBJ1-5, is EAGVAQSPRYKIIEKRQSVAFWCNPISGHATLYWYQQILGQGPKLLIQFQNNGVVDDSQLPKDRFSAERLKGVDSTLKIQPAKLEDSAVYLCASSLGSGQVSNQPQHFGDGTRLSIL.

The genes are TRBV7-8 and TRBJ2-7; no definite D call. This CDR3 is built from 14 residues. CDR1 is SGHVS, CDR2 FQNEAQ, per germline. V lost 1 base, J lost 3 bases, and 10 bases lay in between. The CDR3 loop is CASSLGGSLYEQYV. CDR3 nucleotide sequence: TGTGCCAGCAGCTTAGGCGGATCCCTCTACGAGCAGTACGTC.

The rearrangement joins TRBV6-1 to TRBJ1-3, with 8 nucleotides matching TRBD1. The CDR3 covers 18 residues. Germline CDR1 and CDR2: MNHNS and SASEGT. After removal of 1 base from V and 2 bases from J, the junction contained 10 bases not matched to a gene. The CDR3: CASSEGTGFNSPGNTIYF. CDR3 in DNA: TGTGCCAGCAGTGAAGGGACAGGGTTTAATTCTCCTGGAAACACCATATATTTT.

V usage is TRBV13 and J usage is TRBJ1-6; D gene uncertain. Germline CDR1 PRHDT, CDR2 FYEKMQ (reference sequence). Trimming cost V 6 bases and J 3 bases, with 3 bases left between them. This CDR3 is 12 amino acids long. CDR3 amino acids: CASSLYNSPLHF. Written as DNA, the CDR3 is TGTGCCAGCAGTCTCTATAATTCACCCCTCCACTTT.

CDR3 amino acids: CASSQEKPGQGYGYTF. The DNA of the CDR3 is TGTGCCAGCAGCCAGGAAAAACCGGGACAGGGATATGGCTACACCTTC. This chain uses TRBV4-2 with TRBJ1-2, with 9 bases fitting TRBD1. J lost 5 bases, V lost 3 bases, and 10 bases had no gene match. Germline CDR1 is LGHNA and CDR2 is YNFKEQ. The CDR3 has 16 residues.

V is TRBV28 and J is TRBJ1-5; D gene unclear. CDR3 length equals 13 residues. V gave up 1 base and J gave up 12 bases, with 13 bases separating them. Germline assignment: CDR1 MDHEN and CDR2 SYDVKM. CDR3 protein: CASSLFRPPLQHF. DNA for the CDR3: TGTGCCAGCAGTTTATTTAGACCCCCCCTCCAGCATTTT.

CDR3 DNA sequence: TGTGCCAGTAGTCTTCCCGGATCTTTTTACGAGCAGTACTTC. It encodes CASSLPGSFYEQYF. V gene TRBV19 combines with J gene TRBJ2-7, with no clear D. This CDR3 has 14 residues. Germline V gives CDR1 LNHDA, CDR2 SQIVND (reference sequence). Trimming took off 5 bases at V and 4 bases at J, with 15 bases between the two ends.

The CDR3 sequence: CASRSTGVEFF. CDR3 nucleotide sequence: TGTGCCAGCAGATCCACCGGGGTCGAGTTCTTC. V and J are TRBV27 and TRBJ2-1, with D tentatively TRBD2 (5 bases). This CDR3 has 11 amino acids. Trimming took off 6 bases at V and 14 bases at J, with 14 bases between the two ends. Germline CDR1 and CDR2: MNHEY and SMNVEV (reference sequence).

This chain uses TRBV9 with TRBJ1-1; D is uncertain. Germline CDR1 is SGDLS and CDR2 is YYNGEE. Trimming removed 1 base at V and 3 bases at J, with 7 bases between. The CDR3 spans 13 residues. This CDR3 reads CASSVLTDTEAFF. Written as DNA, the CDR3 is TGTGCCAGCAGCGTACTGACGGACACTGAAGCTTTCTTT.

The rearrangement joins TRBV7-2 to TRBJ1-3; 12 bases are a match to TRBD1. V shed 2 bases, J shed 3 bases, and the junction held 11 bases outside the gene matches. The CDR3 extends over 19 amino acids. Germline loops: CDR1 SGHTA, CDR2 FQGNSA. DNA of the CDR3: TGTGCCAGCAGCTTACATGGGACAGGGGGCCGACTAAGTGGAAACACCATATATTTT. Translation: CASSLHGTGGRLSGNTIYF.

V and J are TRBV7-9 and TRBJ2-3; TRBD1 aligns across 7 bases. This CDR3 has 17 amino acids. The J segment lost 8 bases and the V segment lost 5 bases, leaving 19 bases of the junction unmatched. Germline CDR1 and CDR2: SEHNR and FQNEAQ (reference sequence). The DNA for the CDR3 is TGTGCCAGCAGCACCGCCGGGGACAGCGGATGGGTTGGTACGCAGTATTTT. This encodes CASSTAGDSGWVGTQYF.

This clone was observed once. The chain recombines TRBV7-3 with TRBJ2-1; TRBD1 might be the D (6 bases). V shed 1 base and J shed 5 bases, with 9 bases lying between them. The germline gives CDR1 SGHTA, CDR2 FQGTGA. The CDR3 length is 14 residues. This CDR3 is CASSLNAGDNEQFF. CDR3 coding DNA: TGTGCCAGCAGCTTAAACGCAGGGGACAATGAGCAGTTCTTC.

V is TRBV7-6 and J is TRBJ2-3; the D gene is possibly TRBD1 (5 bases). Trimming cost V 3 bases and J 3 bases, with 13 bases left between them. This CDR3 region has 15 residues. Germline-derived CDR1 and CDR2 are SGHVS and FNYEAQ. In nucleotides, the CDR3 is TGTGCCAGCAGCTTTTTCCAGGGTGGGACAGATACGCAGTATTTT. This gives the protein CASSFFQGGTDTQYF. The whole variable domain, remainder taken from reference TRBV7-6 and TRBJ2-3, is GAGVSQSPRYKVTKRGQDVALRCDPISGHVSLYWYRQALGQGPEFLTYFNYEAQQDKSGLPNDRFSAERPEGSISTLTIQRTEQRDSAMYRCASSFFQGGTDTQYFGPGTRLTVL.

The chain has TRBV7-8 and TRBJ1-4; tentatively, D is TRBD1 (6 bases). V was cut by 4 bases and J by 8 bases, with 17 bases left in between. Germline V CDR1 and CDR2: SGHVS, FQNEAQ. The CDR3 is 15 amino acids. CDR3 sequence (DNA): TGTGCCAGCAGCTCCCTAGGGGGGGTATGGGAAAAACTGTTTTTT. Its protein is CASSSLGGVWEKLFF.

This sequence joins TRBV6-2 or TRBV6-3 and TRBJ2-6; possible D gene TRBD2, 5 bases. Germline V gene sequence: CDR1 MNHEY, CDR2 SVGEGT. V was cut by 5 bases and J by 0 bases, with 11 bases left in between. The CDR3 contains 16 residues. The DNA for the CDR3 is TGTGCCAGCAGTCGCGGACGGGGCTCTGGGGCCAACGTCCTGACTTTC. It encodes CASSRGRGSGANVLTF.

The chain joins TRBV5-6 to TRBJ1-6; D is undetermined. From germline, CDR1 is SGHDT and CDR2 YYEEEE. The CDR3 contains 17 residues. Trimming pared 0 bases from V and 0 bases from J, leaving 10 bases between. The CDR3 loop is CASSLGYLSSYNSPLHF. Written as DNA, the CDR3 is TGTGCCAGCAGCTTGGGGTACCTGAGCTCCTATAATTCACCCCTCCACTTT.